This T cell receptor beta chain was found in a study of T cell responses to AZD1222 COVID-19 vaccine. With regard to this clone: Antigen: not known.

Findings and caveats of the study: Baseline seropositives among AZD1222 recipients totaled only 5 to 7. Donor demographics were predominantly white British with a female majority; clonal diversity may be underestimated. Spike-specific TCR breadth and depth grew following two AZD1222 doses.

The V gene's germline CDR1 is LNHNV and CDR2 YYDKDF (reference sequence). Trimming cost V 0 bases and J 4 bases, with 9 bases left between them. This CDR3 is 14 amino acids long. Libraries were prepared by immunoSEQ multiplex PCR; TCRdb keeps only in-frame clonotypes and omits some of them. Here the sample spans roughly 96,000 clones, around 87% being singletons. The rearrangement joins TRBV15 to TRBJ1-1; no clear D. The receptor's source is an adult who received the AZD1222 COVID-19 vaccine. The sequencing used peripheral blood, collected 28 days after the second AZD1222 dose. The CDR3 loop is CATSRDLTGTEAFF. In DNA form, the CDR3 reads TGTGCCACCAGCAGAGATCTGACGGGCACTGAAGCTTTCTTT.